This TCR beta chain derives from a study of blood T cells in healthy people across ages. The authors ran a second PCR of about 7 to 11 cycles using a sample-barcoded 5' primer and a J-beta primer mix. From the 5' RACE reads, TCRdb called clonotypes with MiXCR, one entry per CDR3 protein. The sample has fewer than 800,000 distinct CDR3 sequences, 25% seen once. The CDR3 loop spans 16 amino acids. Germline CDR1 SGDLS, CDR2 YYNGEE. The J segment lost 0 bases and the V segment lost 2 bases, leaving 3 bases of the junction unmatched. These data are also associated with another study on T cells of mothers and their children. Turning to that study: Healthy Caucasian mothers, a few in number, and their six children were the donors.

This clonotype was sampled from a boy aged 5 to 17 in good health. Sequencing used blood. The rearrangement links TRBV9 to TRBJ2-1; 9 positions agree with TRBD2. This CDR3 reads CASSVGGGGSYNEQFF. The CDR3, as DNA: TGTGCCAGCAGCGTGGGCGGGGGGGGCTCCTACAATGAGCAGTTCTTC.